The rows below give T cell receptor beta chains drawn from one sample of a study of OX40 agonist ivuxolimab in advanced cancers. The repertoire was sequenced with immunoSEQ multiplex PCR; TCRdb's copy has only in-frame clones and lacks some. The data show some 69,000 clones, approximately 91% seen once. The specimen was CD4+ or CD8+ T cells sorted from blood, collected in a trial of the OX40 agonist ivuxolimab. All receptors derive from an adult with an advanced solid tumor such as melanoma, head and neck, liver or kidney cancer. The CDR3 runs from the conserved cysteine through the conserved F or W. D genes are given only for firm matches. Clone sizes are given selectively: once, few, many, or a class where the clone is expanded.

CDR3nt | CDR3aa | len | j_gene | d_gene | v_gene | abundance
TGCAGTGCTAGTTGGCACGAGCAGTACTTC | CSASWHEQYF | 10 | TRBJ2-7 | - | TRBV20-1 | -
TGTGCCAGCAGTGTTTTCGATGAAAAACTGTTTTTT | CASSVFDEKLFF | 12 | TRBJ1-4 | - | TRBV28 | -
TGTGCCAGTCGATTTACAGGGGGGAATCAGCCCCAGCATTTT | CASRFTGGNQPQHF | 14 | TRBJ1-5 | TRBD1 | TRBV19 | -
TGTGCCAGCAGCTCATACCGGGACAGGGGTTCCTACGAGCAGTACTTC | CASSSYRDRGSYEQYF | 16 | TRBJ2-7 | TRBD1 | TRBV7-6 | -
TGCGCCAGCAGCTTAATGTCGGGGCAAGGTCAGCCCCAGCATTTT | CASSLMSGQGQPQHF | 15 | TRBJ1-5 | - | TRBV5-1 | -
TGTGCCAGCAGCTTAAGCTTCTACGAGCAGTACTTC | CASSLSFYEQYF | 12 | TRBJ2-7 | - | TRBV7-9 | -
TGTGCCAGCAAACGACAGGGGGCGAAGAACACTGAAGCTTTCTTT | CASKRQGAKNTEAFF | 15 | TRBJ1-1 | TRBD1 | TRBV2 | -
TGTGCCAGCAGCTTAGATTCCAGAACCTACGAGCAGTACTTC | CASSLDSRTYEQYF | 14 | TRBJ2-7 | - | TRBV7-8 | -
TGTGCCATCAGTGACCTACAAAGCACAGATACGCAGTATTTT | CAISDLQSTDTQYF | 14 | TRBJ2-3 | - | TRBV10-3 | -
TGTGCCAGCAGCTTAGGGGGACTAGCGGTTTACAATGAGCAGTTCTTC | CASSLGGLAVYNEQFF | 16 | TRBJ2-1 | TRBD2 | TRBV11-3 | -
TGCGCCAGCAGCGGCCGGGACACAGTTCGCGAGCAGTACTTC | CASSGRDTVREQYF | 14 | TRBJ2-7 | - | TRBV5-1 | few
TGTGCCAGCAGCGCCCCGGGACATACCTACAATGAGCAGTTCTTC | CASSAPGHTYNEQFF | 15 | TRBJ2-1 | - | TRBV9 | -
TGTGCCAGCAGCCCCCTTCACGGGGGGATCACAGATACGCAGTATTTT | CASSPLHGGITDTQYF | 16 | TRBJ2-3 | TRBD2 | TRBV11-2 | -
TGTGCCAGCAGCCCTGCGTTGGAGGGTGAAGCTTTCTTT | CASSPALEGEAFF | 13 | TRBJ1-1 | - | TRBV6-1 | -
TGTGCCAGTAGTAACAGACAGAGCAGCTCCTACGAGCAGTACTTC | CASSNRQSSSYEQYF | 15 | TRBJ2-7 | - | TRBV19 | once
TGTGCCAGCAGCCCGGGACAGTATAATTCACCCCTCCACTTT | CASSPGQYNSPLHF | 14 | TRBJ1-6 | TRBD1 | TRBV6-5 | once
TGTGCCAGCAGTTCGCGGATTAGCAATCAGCCCCAGCATTTT | CASSSRISNQPQHF | 14 | TRBJ1-5 | - | TRBV28 | -
TGCACCAGCAGCCAAGATACGCTAGCGGGAGGGCCTGAAGATACGCAGTATTTT | CTSSQDTLAGGPEDTQYF | 18 | TRBJ2-3 | - | TRBV1 | -
TGTGCCAGCTGTCGGACTAGCGGGCGCCAAGAGACCCAGTACTTC | CASCRTSGRQETQYF | 15 | TRBJ2-5 | TRBD2 | TRBV27 | -
TGCAGCGGGGGGGGCTACAATGAGCAGTTCTTC | CSGGGYNEQFF | 11 | TRBJ2-1 | TRBD2 | TRBV20-1 | -
TGTGCCAGTAGTACACGGACAGGGGTCTACGAGCAGTACTTC | CASSTRTGVYEQYF | 14 | TRBJ2-7 | TRBD1 | TRBV19 | once
TGTGCCAGTAGTATAATGCGGGGACCCGCCGATACGCAGTATTTT | CASSIMRGPADTQYF | 15 | TRBJ2-3 | - | TRBV19 | once
TGCGCCAGCAGCTTGGGGGGACTAGCGGGAGGCACAGATACGCAGTATTTT | CASSLGGLAGGTDTQYF | 17 | TRBJ2-3 | TRBD2 | TRBV5-1 | once
TGTGCCAGCTCAAAAGGGACAGGGGGCATGAAGAGCAATCAGCCCCAGCATTTT | CASSKGTGGMKSNQPQHF | 18 | TRBJ1-5 | TRBD1 | TRBV18 | -
TGTGCCAGCAGCTCCCACAGGTATCAGCCCCAGCATTTT | CASSSHRYQPQHF | 13 | TRBJ1-5 | - | TRBV13 | -
TGTGCCAGCAGTTCGGACAGGTTGGGCACCGGGGAGCTGTTTTTT | CASSSDRLGTGELFF | 15 | TRBJ2-2 | TRBD1 | TRBV28 | -
TGTGCCAGCAGCCCTGGGCCCCGGGAGGGGTTCGTTGAGCAGTACTTC | CASSPGPREGFVEQYF | 16 | TRBJ2-7 | TRBD2 | TRBV7-9 | -
TGTGCCAGCAGCGACCCGGGACAGGGGCCGAACACCGGGGAGCTGTTTTTT | CASSDPGQGPNTGELFF | 17 | TRBJ2-2 | TRBD1 | TRBV7-6 | -
TGTGCCAGCAGCCAAACAGGGACGTGGCAAAAACTGTTTTTT | CASSQTGTWQKLFF | 14 | TRBJ1-4 | - | TRBV7-2 | -
TGTGCCAGCAGTTACTCTGGGCAGAATAGTCAGCCCCAGCATTTT | CASSYSGQNSQPQHF | 15 | TRBJ1-5 | - | TRBV6-5 | -
TGTGCCAGCAGCAATTCACTAGCCGACACCGGGGAGCTGTTTTTT | CASSNSLADTGELFF | 15 | TRBJ2-2 | - | TRBV9 | -
TGTGCCAGCAGCCGTGGACTAACCTACGAGCAGTACTTC | CASSRGLTYEQYF | 13 | TRBJ2-7 | - | TRBV16 | -
TGCGCCAGCAGCCCCGGGACAGGAACTGATGGTGAAAAACTGTTTTTT | CASSPGTGTDGEKLFF | 16 | TRBJ1-4 | TRBD1 | TRBV5-1 | -
TGTGCCAGCAGGCAGGGGGTCACTGAAGCTTTCTTT | CASRQGVTEAFF | 12 | TRBJ1-1 | TRBD1 | TRBV6-5 | -
TGTGCCAGCTCACCGCTGACAGGCATCTCTGGAAACACCATATATTTT | CASSPLTGISGNTIYF | 16 | TRBJ1-3 | - | TRBV18 | -
TGTGCCTCGGGGACTAGCGGGAGAAAAGCTACCGGGGAGCTGTTTTTT | CASGTSGRKATGELFF | 16 | TRBJ2-2 | TRBD2 | TRBV7-9 | few
TGTGCCAGCAGCCCCTCAGCCTACGGGGGGGGAGATACGCAGTATTTT | CASSPSAYGGGDTQYF | 16 | TRBJ2-3 | TRBD2 | TRBV7-2 | -
TGCGCCAGCAGGTGGGACACATTTAGCTCCTACAATGAGCAGTTCTTC | CASRWDTFSSYNEQFF | 16 | TRBJ2-1 | - | TRBV5-1 | -
TGTGCCAGTAGTATAGGGGGGACTAGCGGGAGAGAGACCCAGTACTTC | CASSIGGTSGRETQYF | 16 | TRBJ2-5 | TRBD2 | TRBV19 | -
TGTGCCAGCCAAGACAGGGGGGCAACTAATGAAAAACTGTTTTTT | CASQDRGATNEKLFF | 15 | TRBJ1-4 | TRBD1 | TRBV6-1 | -
TGCGCCAGCAGCGGGGGACTAGCGGGGGAAGAGACCCAGTACTTC | CASSGGLAGEETQYF | 15 | TRBJ2-5 | TRBD2 | TRBV5-1 | -
TGTGCCACCAGCCAGGGGACCCCAGCGCCCTATGGCTACACCTTC | CATSQGTPAPYGYTF | 15 | TRBJ1-2 | - | TRBV15 | -
TGTGCCAGCTCACCAGAGGGGCGCTATGGCTACACCTTC | CASSPEGRYGYTF | 13 | TRBJ1-2 | - | TRBV18 | -
TGTGCCAGTAGTATAGCGGGACAGGGGCGCGGCTACACCTTC | CASSIAGQGRGYTF | 14 | TRBJ1-2 | TRBD1 | TRBV19 | -
TGCGCCAGCAGTGAGCTAGCGGGAGTTGCAGAGACCCAGTACTTC | CASSELAGVAETQYF | 15 | TRBJ2-5 | TRBD2 | TRBV10-1 | -
TGTGCCAGCAGCCTCAGAGCGGGCACCGGGGAGCTGTTTTTT | CASSLRAGTGELFF | 14 | TRBJ2-2 | - | TRBV9 | -
TGTGCCAGCAGCTTGAGGGGAAGGAACACTGAAGCTTTCTTT | CASSLRGRNTEAFF | 14 | TRBJ1-1 | - | TRBV7-6 | -
TGCAGCGCCCGACAGGGTCGAACAGATACGCAGTATTTT | CSARQGRTDTQYF | 13 | TRBJ2-3 | TRBD1 | TRBV29-1 | -
TGTGCCGGAAGAACTAGCGGGAGGTACAATGAGCAGTTCTTC | CAGRTSGRYNEQFF | 14 | TRBJ2-1 | TRBD2 | TRBV30 | -
TGTGCCAGCAGCTTCCGTGGGACAGGGGAAGAAAAACTGTTTTTT | CASSFRGTGEEKLFF | 15 | TRBJ1-4 | TRBD1 | TRBV7-9 | -
TGCGCCAGCAGCTCGCTAGCGGGCGGGCGCAATGAGCAGTTCTTC | CASSSLAGGRNEQFF | 15 | TRBJ2-1 | TRBD2 | TRBV5-1 | -
TGCGCCAGCAGCTTGGCTATGTCGGGGACGATGGGGGAGACCCAGTACTTC | CASSLAMSGTMGETQYF | 17 | TRBJ2-5 | - | TRBV5-1 | -
TGTGCCAGCAGCCCAAGCGGGAGGAGTGGGAATGAGCAGTTCTTC | CASSPSGRSGNEQFF | 15 | TRBJ2-1 | TRBD2 | TRBV7-3 | -
TGCGCCAGCAGCTTGGCCAGACCCACCACCGGGGAGCTGTTTTTT | CASSLARPTTGELFF | 15 | TRBJ2-2 | - | TRBV5-1 | -
TGTGCCAGCATTGGGACTAGCGGAGCTTACGAGCAGTACTTC | CASIGTSGAYEQYF | 14 | TRBJ2-7 | TRBD2 | TRBV6-6 | -